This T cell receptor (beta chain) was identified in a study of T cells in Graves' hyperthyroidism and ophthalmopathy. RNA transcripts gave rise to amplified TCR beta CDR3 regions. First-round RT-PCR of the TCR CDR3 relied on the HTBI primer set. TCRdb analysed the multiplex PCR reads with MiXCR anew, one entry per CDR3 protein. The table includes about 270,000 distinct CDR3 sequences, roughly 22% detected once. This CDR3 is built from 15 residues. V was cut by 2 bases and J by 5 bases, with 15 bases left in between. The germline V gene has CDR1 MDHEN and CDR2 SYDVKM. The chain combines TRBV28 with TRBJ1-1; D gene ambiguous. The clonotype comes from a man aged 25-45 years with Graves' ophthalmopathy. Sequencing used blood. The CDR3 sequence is CASSLPRTLKTEAFF. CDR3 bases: TGTGCCAGCAGTTTACCCCGGACCTTAAAGACTGAAGCTTTCTTT. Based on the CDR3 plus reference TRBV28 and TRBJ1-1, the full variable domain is DVKVTQSSRYLVKRTGEKVFLECVQDMDHENMFWYRQDPGLGLRLIYFSYDVKMKEKGDIPEGYSVSREKKERFSLILESASTNQTSMYLCASSLPRTLKTEAFFGQGTRLTVV.